These T cell receptor beta chains were read from a single sample in a study of OX40 agonist ivuxolimab in advanced cancers. The repertoire was sequenced with immunoSEQ multiplex PCR; TCRdb's copy has only in-frame clones and lacks some. The data contain about 80,000 clones, approximately 91% of them singletons. The sample consisted of CD4+ or CD8+ T cells sorted from blood, taken in a trial of the OX40 agonist ivuxolimab. The receptors derive from an adult with an advanced solid tumor such as melanoma, head and neck, liver or kidney cancer. CDR3s include the opening cysteine and the closing phenylalanine or tryptophan. The order of the fields is V gene, J gene, D gene, clone size, CDR3 protein, CDR3 DNA. D genes are given only for firm matches. Clone size is shown for a subset of rows, as once, few, many or a class of expanded clone.

TRBV19	TRBJ2-6	-	few	CASSIWAPSGANVLTF	TGTGCCAGTAGTATCTGGGCTCCCTCTGGGGCCAACGTCCTGACTTTC
TRBV18	TRBJ1-1	-	-	CASSPRRGGTEAFF	TGTGCCAGCTCACCACGACGGGGGGGAACTGAAGCTTTCTTT
TRBV15	TRBJ2-3	TRBD1	-	CATSRRDRDTDTQYF	TGTGCCACCAGCAGACGGGACAGGGATACAGATACGCAGTATTTT
TRBV28	TRBJ1-5	TRBD1	-	CASSPGQVNQPQHF	TGTGCCAGCAGTCCGGGACAGGTTAATCAGCCCCAGCATTTT
TRBV14	TRBJ2-2	TRBD2	-	CASSQERLAGVVGELFF	TGTGCCAGCAGCCAAGAAAGACTAGCGGGAGTGGTGGGGGAGCTGTTTTTT
TRBV28	TRBJ2-2	TRBD1	-	CASSLEVLWTGGTGELFF	TGTGCCAGCAGTTTAGAGGTTCTCTGGACAGGGGGCACCGGGGAGCTGTTTTTT
TRBV28	TRBJ2-3	TRBD2	-	CASSPSGLAGPSTDTQYF	TGTGCCAGCAGTCCCTCCGGACTAGCGGGGCCTAGCACAGATACGCAGTATTTT
TRBV7-8	TRBJ1-4	-	-	CASSLVAAQKLFF	TGTGCCAGCAGCTTAGTGGCCGCTCAAAAACTGTTTTTT
TRBV28	TRBJ2-3	TRBD2	-	CASSTLAASTDTQYF	TGTGCCAGCAGTACCCTAGCGGCTAGCACAGATACGCAGTATTTT
TRBV7-2	TRBJ1-4	TRBD1	-	CASRPGQFNEKLFF	TGTGCCAGCCGACCGGGACAGTTTAATGAAAAACTGTTTTTT
TRBV7-2	TRBJ2-1	TRBD2	-	CASSLRTSGRGRKDNEQFF	TGTGCCAGCAGCTTACGGACTAGCGGGAGAGGTAGGAAGGACAATGAGCAGTTCTTC
TRBV5-1	TRBJ2-2	-	-	CASTSLARASNTGELFF	TGCGCCAGCACATCCCTAGCGAGAGCTTCGAACACCGGGGAGCTGTTTTTT
TRBV19	TRBJ2-1	-	-	CASSIPTYNEQFF	TGTGCCAGTAGTATCCCCACCTACAATGAGCAGTTCTTC
TRBV15	TRBJ1-4	-	-	CATSRDPMDEKLFF	TGTGCCACCAGCAGAGATCCTATGGATGAAAAACTGTTTTTT
TRBV19	TRBJ2-3	-	once	CASSPWGAGRPDTQYF	TGTGCCAGTAGTCCCTGGGGCGCGGGACGTCCAGATACGCAGTATTTT
TRBV30	TRBJ2-4	-	-	CAWSQGIKNIQYF	TGTGCCTGGTCTCAGGGAATCAAAAACATTCAGTACTTC
TRBV11-2	TRBJ2-5	-	-	CASSLAGTETQYF	TGTGCCAGCAGCTTAGCGGGGACAGAGACCCAGTACTTC